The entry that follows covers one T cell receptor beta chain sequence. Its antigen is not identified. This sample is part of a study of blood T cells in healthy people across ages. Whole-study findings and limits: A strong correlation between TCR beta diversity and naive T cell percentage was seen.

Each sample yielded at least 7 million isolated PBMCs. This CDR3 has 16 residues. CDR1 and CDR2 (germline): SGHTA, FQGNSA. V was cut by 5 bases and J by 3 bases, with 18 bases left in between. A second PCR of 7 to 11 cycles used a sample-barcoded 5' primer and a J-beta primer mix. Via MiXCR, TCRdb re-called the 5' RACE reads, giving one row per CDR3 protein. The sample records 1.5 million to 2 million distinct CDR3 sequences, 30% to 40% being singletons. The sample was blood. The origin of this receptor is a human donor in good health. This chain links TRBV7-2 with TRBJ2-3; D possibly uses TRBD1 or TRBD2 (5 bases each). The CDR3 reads CASSRSPGRSTDTQYF. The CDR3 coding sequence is TGTGCCAGCAGCCGATCGCCGGGACGATCAACAGATACGCAGTATTTT.